The clone carrying this T cell receptor beta chain was picked up many times. Antigen specificity is unknown. It was with a sample-barcoded 5' primer and a J-beta primer mix that a second PCR of roughly 7 to 12 cycles was run. TCRdb passed the 5' RACE reads through MiXCR, listing each CDR3 protein once. The sample holds about 1.6 million distinct CDR3 sequences, roughly a third seen once. This entry belongs to a study of blood T cells in healthy people across ages. Across the whole study: There was about one barcoded beta molecule captured by template switching per two T cells. Points from the study as a whole: Naive CD4+ cell counts and diversity both ran higher in long-lived than in aged donors. Getting older went along with TCR beta diversity per million T cells dropping roughly linearly. Using unsorted PBMCs precluded a conclusive naive versus antigen-experienced comparison.

Germline CDR1 and CDR2: GTSNPN and SVGIG (reference sequence). The CDR3 covers 11 residues. V was trimmed by 5 bases and J by 5 bases, leaving 7 bases between them. The chain joins TRBV30 to TRBJ2-1, with D unclear. This sequence was found in a woman aged 30 to 39 in good health. Sequenced: blood. The CDR3 DNA sequence: TGTGCCTGGGTAGCCCACAATGAGCAGTTCTTC. This sequence encodes CAWVAHNEQFF.